The rows below give T cell receptor beta chains drawn from one sample of a study of blood T cell repertoires in COVID-19. TCRdb's copy holds only in-frame clones and misses some; the assay was immunoSEQ multiplex PCR. The sample shows 150,000 or so clones, approximately 78% of them seen only once. Material for sequencing was peripheral blood. These receptors came from a human donor with acute or convalescent COVID-19. The donor label of this sample is uncertain. Each CDR3 is given with its conserved first and last residue. The order of the fields is clone size, V gene, J gene, D gene, CDR3 DNA, CDR3 protein. A D gene is named only where the DNA matches it firmly. Size is stated for part of the rows, as once, few or many counts, or as a class when the clone is expanded.

size: once
V: TRBV6-1
J: TRBJ1-5
D: TRBD1
DNA: TGTGCCAGCAGTGAGGACAGGGGGCGACGTGGCAATCAGCCCCAGCATTTT
CDR3: CASSEDRGRRGNQPQHF

size: .
V: TRBV29-1
J: TRBJ1-2
D: TRBD1
DNA: TGCAGCGTCACTAGGACAGGGAGTCGCTATGGCTACACCTTC
CDR3: CSVTRTGSRYGYTF

size: .
V: TRBV7-2
J: TRBJ2-5
D: TRBD1
DNA: TGTGCCAGCAGCTTAGCAGGGGGCGAGACCCAGTACTTC
CDR3: CASSLAGGETQYF

size: .
V: TRBV19
J: TRBJ1-3
D: .
DNA: TGTGCCAGTACCTTGGACATAGCTACTGGAAACACCATATATTTT
CDR3: CASTLDIATGNTIYF

size: .
V: TRBV9
J: TRBJ2-1
D: TRBD1
DNA: TGTGCCAGCAGCGTGACAGGGCATGAGCAGTTCTTC
CDR3: CASSVTGHEQFF

size: .
V: TRBV3-1/TRBV3-2
J: TRBJ1-5
D: .
DNA: TGTGCCAGCAGCCCAAGCAGGGATCAGCCCCAGCATTTT
CDR3: CASSPSRDQPQHF

size: few
V: TRBV7-2
J: TRBJ2-7
D: .
DNA: TGTGCCAGCAGCTTAGGGGGGCAGGGTGTCTACGAGCAGTACTTC
CDR3: CASSLGGQGVYEQYF

size: .
V: TRBV7-2
J: TRBJ1-1
D: .
DNA: TGTGCCAGCAGCTTAGCCCGAACAGGGAACACTGAAGCTTTCTTT
CDR3: CASSLARTGNTEAFF

size: .
V: TRBV12-3/TRBV12-4
J: TRBJ1-2
D: .
DNA: TGTGCCAGCAGGGGGGAGGGGATGGGTGGCTACACCTTC
CDR3: CASRGEGMGGYTF

size: .
V: TRBV7-2
J: TRBJ2-3
D: .
DNA: TGTGCCAGCAGCTCAGCAGATACGCAGTATTTT
CDR3: CASSSADTQYF

size: .
V: TRBV5-1
J: TRBJ1-1
D: .
DNA: TGCGCCACCCAAAAGACAAACGGGGGCACTGAAGCTTTCTTT
CDR3: CATQKTNGGTEAFF

size: .
V: TRBV4-1
J: TRBJ1-2
D: TRBD1
DNA: TGCGCCAGCAGCCCCCAACAGGGGAGCTACTATGGCTACACCTTC
CDR3: CASSPQQGSYYGYTF

size: .
V: TRBV11-2
J: TRBJ2-1
D: .
DNA: TGTGCCAGCAGCCGCGTCCTGGGGGGGCATGAGCAGTTCTTC
CDR3: CASSRVLGGHEQFF

size: .
V: TRBV4-3
J: TRBJ1-1
D: .
DNA: TGCGCCAGCAGCTTCGAGGTGGGCACTGAAGCTTTCTTT
CDR3: CASSFEVGTEAFF

size: many
V: TRBV30
J: TRBJ2-6
D: .
DNA: TGTGCCTGGGCCTTATCGGGGGCCAACGTCCTGACTTTC
CDR3: CAWALSGANVLTF

size: .
V: TRBV4-2
J: TRBJ2-7
D: TRBD2
DNA: TGTGCCAGCAGCCAAGATCTGACTAGCGGCTCCTACGAGCAGTACTTC
CDR3: CASSQDLTSGSYEQYF

size: .
V: TRBV6-5
J: TRBJ1-3
D: .
DNA: TGTGCCAGCAGTTATGGGTGGGGAGTGGCTGGAAACACCATATATTTT
CDR3: CASSYGWGVAGNTIYF

size: .
V: TRBV5-4
J: TRBJ1-2
D: TRBD1
DNA: TGTGCCAGCAGCTGGGGGACAGGACAAGGCTACACCTTC
CDR3: CASSWGTGQGYTF

size: .
V: TRBV19
J: TRBJ2-2
D: TRBD1
DNA: TGTGCCAGTAGTACCTCGACAGGGGAGAACACCGGGGAGCTGTTTTTT
CDR3: CASSTSTGENTGELFF

size: .
V: TRBV10-3
J: TRBJ1-4
D: .
DNA: TGTGCCATCAGCGGGGTTGGACCGGCCGGTAATGAAAAACTGTTTTTT
CDR3: CAISGVGPAGNEKLFF

size: once
V: TRBV6-6
J: TRBJ2-1
D: .
DNA: TGTGCCAGCAGAACAGAGATAGCGTTCAATGAGCAGTTCTTC
CDR3: CASRTEIAFNEQFF

size: .
V: TRBV9
J: TRBJ1-2
D: TRBD1
DNA: TGTGCCAGCAGCGCCCTGACAGGGGTTGGTCATGGCTACACCTTC
CDR3: CASSALTGVGHGYTF

size: .
V: TRBV7-2
J: TRBJ1-2
D: .
DNA: TGTGCCAGCAGCTTAGGGGGGGAGGATGGCTACACCTTC
CDR3: CASSLGGEDGYTF

size: .
V: TRBV27
J: TRBJ1-2
D: TRBD1
DNA: TGTGCCAGCAGTCCGGTTGAGGGGGCGTATGGCTACACCTTC
CDR3: CASSPVEGAYGYTF

size: .
V: TRBV11-2
J: TRBJ2-7
D: TRBD2
DNA: TGTGCCAGCAGCCCCGGGGGGGCCGTCGAGCAGTACTTC
CDR3: CASSPGGAVEQYF

size: .
V: TRBV10-3
J: TRBJ2-2
D: TRBD1
DNA: TGTGCCATCGGGGGGACAGGGTCCGGGGAGCTGTTTTTT
CDR3: CAIGGTGSGELFF

size: .
V: TRBV9
J: TRBJ2-7
D: TRBD2
DNA: TGTGCCAGCAGCTCGACTAGCGGGCGACCCTACGAGCAGTACTTC
CDR3: CASSSTSGRPYEQYF

size: once
V: TRBV21-1
J: TRBJ2-7
D: .
DNA: TGTGCCAGCAGCACTGAGAGTCCTAAAACCTACGAGCAGTACTTC
CDR3: CASSTESPKTYEQYF

size: once
V: TRBV5-4
J: TRBJ1-6
D: TRBD1
DNA: TGTGCCAGCAACATAAACAGGGGGCTTAATTCACCCCTCCACTTT
CDR3: CASNINRGLNSPLHF

size: .
V: TRBV9
J: TRBJ2-5
D: .
DNA: TGTGCCAGCAGTTTAGCCGCACCCGGTGAGACCCAGTACTTC
CDR3: CASSLAAPGETQYF

size: .
V: TRBV18
J: TRBJ2-7
D: TRBD2
DNA: TGTGCCGGGACTAGCGGGGGGTACGAGCAGTACTTC
CDR3: CAGTSGGYEQYF

size: once
V: TRBV30
J: TRBJ2-3
D: .
DNA: TGTGCCTGGAGCCACCATAGCGTGCCAGATACGCAGTATTTT
CDR3: CAWSHHSVPDTQYF

size: .
V: TRBV5-1
J: TRBJ1-1
D: TRBD1
DNA: TGCGCCAGCAGCTTAGGGACAGCAAACACTGAAGCTTTCTTT
CDR3: CASSLGTANTEAFF

size: .
V: TRBV6-5
J: TRBJ1-3
D: .
DNA: TGTGCCAGCAGTTCAGACAGGGGAAACACCATATATTTT
CDR3: CASSSDRGNTIYF

size: .
V: TRBV7-2
J: TRBJ1-5
D: TRBD1
DNA: TGTGCCAGCAGCTTAGTTGGGACAGGCATCCAGCCCCAGCATTTT
CDR3: CASSLVGTGIQPQHF

size: .
V: TRBV6-5
J: TRBJ1-2
D: TRBD1
DNA: TGTGCCAGCAGTTCACCGGGACAGGGCAACTATGGCTACACCTTC
CDR3: CASSSPGQGNYGYTF

size: few
V: TRBV5-1
J: TRBJ1-2
D: TRBD1
DNA: TGCGCCAGCAGCTTGGGGACAGGGAACCTCGGAGTTTATGGCTACACCTTC
CDR3: CASSLGTGNLGVYGYTF

size: .
V: TRBV7-2
J: TRBJ2-7
D: TRBD1
DNA: TGTGCCAGCAGCGTTCTTGGGACAGGGGATGAGCAGTACTTC
CDR3: CASSVLGTGDEQYF

size: .
V: TRBV30
J: TRBJ1-1
D: .
DNA: TGTGCCTGGAATCGGGAATTGAACACTGAAGCTTTCTTT
CDR3: CAWNRELNTEAFF